These 20 T cell receptor beta chains came from one sample sequenced in a study of PD-1 blockade in classical Hodgkin lymphoma. The repertoire was sequenced with immunoSEQ multiplex PCR; TCRdb's copy has only in-frame clones and lacks some. The sample shows over 25,000 clones, 70% to 80% of them seen only once. In every patient, relapse followed autologous stem cell transplantation, while exposure to brentuximab vedotin differed. It was by magnetic negative selection that CD4+ T cells were purified from thawed PBMCs. This specimen was CD4+ T cells from blood, taken at baseline. The receptor source for this set is a human donor with classical Hodgkin lymphoma.

This clone appeared a few times. The J gene is TRBJ1-5, the V gene TRBV4-1; tentative D call: TRBD1 (5 bases). Germline CDR1 reads MGHRA; CDR2 reads YSYEKL. The CDR3 has 15 residues. The V end was cut by 5 bases, the J end by 3 bases, with 14 bases between. CDR3 region: CASSSSPGLNQPQHF. The CDR3 coding sequence is TGCGCCAGCAGCTCCTCACCGGGACTCAATCAGCCCCAGCATTTT.

The V and J genes are TRBV7-2 and TRBJ2-1; D is unresolved. Germline CDR1 SGHTA, CDR2 FQGNSA. This CDR3 has 13 residues. Trimming removed 2 bases at V and 4 bases at J, with 6 bases between. The CDR3 sequence: CASSLTDYNEQFF. The DNA for the CDR3 is TGTGCCAGCAGCTTAACAGATTACAATGAGCAGTTCTTC.

J is TRBJ1-2 and V is TRBV7-6; D perhaps matches TRBD1 (5 bases). The germline V gene has CDR1 SGHVS and CDR2 FNYEAQ. V was trimmed by 1 base and J by 3 bases, leaving 18 bases between them. CDR3 length: 17 amino acids. CDR3 bases: TGTGCCAGCAGCTTAGGGAGGGGTCGGGGCCCCCACTATGGCTACACCTTC. This translates into CASSLGRGRGPHYGYTF.

This sequence joins TRBV19 and TRBJ1-1; possible D gene TRBD1, 5 bases. The CDR3 covers 14 residues. V gave up 5 bases and J gave up 8 bases, with 18 bases separating them. The V gene's germline CDR1 is LNHDA and CDR2 SQIVND (reference sequence). The CDR3 region is CASSLNTGRREAFF. DNA for the CDR3: TGTGCCAGTAGTCTAAATACGGGACGAAGAGAAGCTTTCTTT.

This clone has just a few counts. The V gene is TRBV7-2, the J gene TRBJ1-6; 9 nucleotides agree with TRBD1. This CDR3 comprises 16 residues. The V gene's germline CDR1 is SGHTA and CDR2 FQGNSA. The junction had 7 bases not matched to a gene; V was cut back by 0 bases and J by 10 bases. CDR3: CASSLAPGTGYSPLHF. The CDR3 region has the DNA TGTGCCAGCAGCTTAGCGCCGGGGACAGGGTACTCACCCCTCCACTTT.

This chain links TRBV7-9 with TRBJ2-2; the D gene is possibly TRBD1 (5 bases). Trimming left V 2 bases short and J 5 bases short, with 18 bases between. The germline V gene has CDR1 SEHNR and CDR2 FQNEAQ (reference sequence). This CDR3 has 17 residues. The CDR3 sequence is CASSLTAQGPWTGELFF. DNA of the CDR3: TGTGCCAGCAGCTTAACCGCCCAGGGCCCGTGGACCGGGGAGCTGTTTTTT.

The chain links TRBV7-8 to TRBJ1-2, with D unclear. Trimming removed 4 bases from V and 1 base from J, with 7 bases in between. There are 13 residues in the CDR3. Germline assignment: CDR1 SGHVS and CDR2 FQNEAQ. CDR3: CASSYGLNYGYTF. DNA for the CDR3: TGTGCCAGCAGCTACGGACTTAACTATGGCTACACCTTC.

This clone showed up just once. The chain couples TRBV30 to TRBJ1-5; TRBD1 matches at 7 bases. Germline V gives CDR1 GTSNPN, CDR2 SVGIG (reference sequence). The CDR3 spans 15 residues. The ends lost 4 bases at V and 1 base at J; junction bases unmatched: 7. The CDR3 nucleotides are TGTGCCTGGAACCGACAGGGAAGGAGCAATCAGCCCCAGCATTTT. It encodes CAWNRQGRSNQPQHF.

The CDR3 nucleotides are TGTGCCAGCAGCTCTCAATCTAGCACAGATACGCAGTATTTT. It yields the protein CASSSQSSTDTQYF. The V gene is TRBV5-4, the J gene TRBJ2-3; unclear D gene. This CDR3 has 14 amino acids. Trimming shortened V by 3 bases and J by 0 bases, and 8 bases separated the two germline ends. Germline assignment: CDR1 SGHNT and CDR2 YYREEE (reference sequence).

This sequence joins TRBV10-2 and TRBJ1-1; D is unresolved. The CDR3 runs 10 residues. The V end was cut by 3 bases, the J end by 11 bases, with 7 bases between. CDR1 is WSHSY, CDR2 SAAADI, per germline. In DNA form, the CDR3 reads TGCGCCAGCAGTGAAGATTTGGCTTTCTTT. Its protein is CASSEDLAFF.

The gene calls are TRBV5-8 and TRBJ1-1, with D hard to call. The CDR3 runs to 15 residues. Trimming shortened V by 0 bases and J by 0 bases, and 9 bases separated the two germline ends. Germline loops: CDR1 SGHTS, CDR2 YDEGEE. The CDR3 sequence: CASSLAGSMNTEAFF. The CDR3 bases are TGTGCCAGCAGCTTGGCTGGCAGTATGAACACTGAAGCTTTCTTT.

The sample holds one count of this clone. The chain carries TRBV7-2 and TRBJ2-1; a weak D match, TRBD2 (5 bases). The germline gives CDR1 SGHTA, CDR2 FQGNSA. Deletions cut 3 bases from V and 0 bases from J, with 6 bases between. The CDR3 has 14 amino acids. CDR3 in DNA: TGTGCCAGCAGCTTGGGGAGCTCCTACAATGAGCAGTTCTTC. Its translation: CASSLGSSYNEQFF.

The DNA of the CDR3 is TGTGCCTGGAGTGTTGGTCGTACTACCGGGACGGACTCAAGCAATCAGCCCCAGCATTTT. Translation: CAWSVGRTTGTDSSNQPQHF. V usage is TRBV30 and J usage is TRBJ1-5, with D possibly matching TRBD1 (5 bases). The germline V gene has CDR1 GTSNPN and CDR2 SVGIG (reference sequence). Trimming cost V 0 bases and J 1 base, with 25 bases left between them. There are 20 residues in the CDR3.

The table lists this clone with a few counts. The genes are TRBV29-1 and TRBJ1-2, with D possibly matching TRBD1 (5 bases). The CDR3 spans 13 residues. Per germline, CDR1 SQVTM and CDR2 ANQGSEA. Trimming stripped 4 bases from V and 4 bases from J, with 13 bases between. CDR3 sequence: CSVVGTGFYGYTF. CDR3 nucleotide sequence: TGCAGCGTTGTAGGGACGGGATTCTATGGCTACACCTTC. Combining the CDR3 with reference TRBV29-1 and TRBJ1-2 gives the whole variable domain SAVISQKPSRDICQRGTSLTIQCQVDSQVTMMFWYRQQPGQSLTLIATANQGSEATYESGFVIDKFPISRPNLTFSTLTVSNMSPEDSSIYLCSVVGTGFYGYTFGSGTRLTVV.

J is TRBJ1-4 and V is TRBV7-9; 7 positions agree with TRBD1. The ends lost 1 base at V and 5 bases at J; junction bases unmatched: 7. Germline values: CDR1 SEHNR, CDR2 FQNEAQ (reference sequence). The CDR3 has 16 residues. As DNA, the CDR3 is TGTGCCAGCAGCTTAGGGAGGGGGACAGAAAATGAAAAACTGTTTTTT. The encoded protein is CASSLGRGTENEKLFF.

The V gene is TRBV6-5, the J gene TRBJ1-2; possibly TRBD1 for D (5 bases). V lost 6 bases and J lost 2, with 10 bases in between. The CDR3 contains 13 residues. Germline V gene data show CDR1 as MNHEY and CDR2 as SVGAGI. CDR3 loop: CASRYKGNYGYTF. CDR3 sequence (DNA): TGTGCCAGCAGATACAAGGGGAACTATGGCTACACCTTC.

The chain joins TRBV28 to TRBJ2-1; D might be TRBD2 (6 bases). From germline, CDR1 is MDHEN and CDR2 SYDVKM. The CDR3 extends over 19 amino acids. Trimming stripped 8 bases from V and 0 bases from J, with 26 bases between. In DNA, the CDR3 is TGTGCCAGCGGGGGGTTTTTCGGGGGTCTCCGCAGCTCCTACAATGAGCAGTTCTTC. This sequence encodes CASGGFFGGLRSSYNEQFF.

This clone was seen more than once but under ten times. This rearrangement joins TRBV28 to TRBJ2-7; the D gene is possibly TRBD1 (6 bases). The CDR3 is 12 residues long. V lost 6 bases and J lost 4, with 10 bases in between. Germline V gene sequence: CDR1 MDHEN, CDR2 SYDVKM. The DNA of the CDR3 is TGTGCCAGCAGGGACAGAGGTTACGAGCAGTACTTC. Translation: CASRDRGYEQYF.

The rearrangement uses TRBV5-6 and TRBJ2-3, with D maybe TRBD2 (5 bases). The CDR3 extends over 14 amino acids. V was trimmed by 0 bases and J by 4 bases, leaving 9 bases between them. CDR1 and CDR2 (germline): SGHDT, YYEEEE. CDR3 in amino acids: CASSLVPAADTQYF. The CDR3, as DNA: TGTGCCAGCAGCTTGGTGCCAGCGGCAGATACGCAGTATTTT. The entire variable domain, with the rest obtained from reference TRBV5-6 and TRBJ2-3, is as follows: DAGVTQSPTHLIKTRGQQVTLRCSPKSGHDTVSWYQQALGQGPQFIFQYYEEEERQRGNFPDRFSGHQFPNYSSELNVNALLLGDSALYLCASSLVPAADTQYFGPGTRLTVL.

This chain connects TRBV12-5 to TRBJ1-2, with D unresolved. Germline CDR1 LGHNT, CDR2 FRNRAP. The CDR3 spans 16 residues. Trimming pared 6 bases from V and 4 bases from J, leaving 21 bases between. The CDR3 bases are TGTGCTAGTGGCCCCACCCCCGGAGACGGTCTCTATGGCTACACCTTC. It is translated as CASGPTPGDGLYGYTF.